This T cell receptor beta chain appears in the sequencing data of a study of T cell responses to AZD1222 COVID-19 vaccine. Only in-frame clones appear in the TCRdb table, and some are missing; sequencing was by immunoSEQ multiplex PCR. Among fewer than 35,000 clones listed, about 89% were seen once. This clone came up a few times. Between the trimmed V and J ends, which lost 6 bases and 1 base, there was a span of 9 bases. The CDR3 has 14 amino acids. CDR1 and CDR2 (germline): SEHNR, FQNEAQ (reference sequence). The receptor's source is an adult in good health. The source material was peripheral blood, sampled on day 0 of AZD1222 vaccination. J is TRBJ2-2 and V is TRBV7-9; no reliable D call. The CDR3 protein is CASRPLGNTGELFF. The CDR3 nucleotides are TGTGCCAGCAGGCCTTTAGGGAACACCGGGGAGCTGTTTTTT.